This is a list of T cell receptor beta chains from one sample in a study of T cell repertoires in cytomegalovirus infection. TCRdb re-analysed the reads in MiXCR, keeping a single row per CDR3 protein. The data show 150,000 to 160,000 distinct CDR3 sequences, 23% seen once. Sequencing input: PBMCs. The receptors come from a human donor in good health (CMV status not recorded). Some clones in this sample may be carry-over from other donors' samples. Both conserved end residues are part of each CDR3. A D gene is named only where the DNA matches it firmly. Clone size appears in some rows only: once, few, many, or a class for an expanded clone.

TRBV7-2	.	TRBJ2-2	many	CASSLAPTNTGELFF	TGTGCCAGCAGCCTTGCACCTACGAACACCGGGGAGCTGTTTTTT
TRBV12-3/TRBV12-4	TRBD1	TRBJ1-2	many	CASSSIRGQGSYGYTF	TGTGCCAGCAGTTCAATCAGGGGACAGGGGTCCTATGGCTACACCTTC
TRBV20-1	.	TRBJ2-5	few	CSARGQPSLETQYF	TGCAGTGCTAGAGGACAGCCCAGCTTGGAGACCCAGTACTTC
TRBV7-9	.	TRBJ1-1	few	CASSGETNTEAFF	TGTGCCAGCAGCGGGGAGACGAACACTGAAGCTTTCTTT
TRBV5-4	.	TRBJ2-2	.	CASSLDGRNTGELFF	TGTGCCAGCAGCCTGGACGGGCGGAACACCGGGGAGCTGTTTTTT
TRBV12-3/TRBV12-4	.	TRBJ1-5	medium-sized	CASRLGGVNQPQHF	TGTGCCAGCAGGCTCGGGGGGGTAAATCAGCCCCAGCATTTT
TRBV7-2	TRBD2	TRBJ2-5	many	CASSPRWGGETQYF	TGTGCCAGCAGCCCCCGGTGGGGGGGAGAGACCCAGTACTTC
TRBV28	.	TRBJ2-3	.	CASSSNRPLAEGTDTQYF	TGTGCCAGCAGTTCCAACCGCCCACTAGCAGAAGGCACAGATACGCAGTATTTT
TRBV27	TRBD1	TRBJ2-7	few	CASRRGTAGPYEQYF	TGTGCCAGCAGACGAGGGACAGCCGGTCCCTACGAGCAGTACTTC
TRBV5-3	TRBD2	TRBJ2-5	once	CASSLASGRRETQYF	TGTGCCAGCAGCTTGGCTAGCGGGAGGAGAGAGACCCAGTACTTC
TRBV27	.	TRBJ2-6	.	CASSLLSLFAGANVLTF	TGTGCCAGCAGCCTGCTCTCGCTTTTTGCTGGGGCCAACGTCCTGACTTTC
TRBV5-6	.	TRBJ1-1	.	CASSLGERTEAFF	TGTGCCAGCAGCCTCGGCGAGAGGACTGAAGCTTTCTTT
TRBV7-3	TRBD2	TRBJ2-3	many	CASSLTAGGGSSTDTQYF	TGTGCCAGCAGCTTAACGGCGGGAGGAGGTTCTAGCACAGATACGCAGTATTTT
TRBV20-1	TRBD2	TRBJ2-1	few	CSARDPNLAGYNEQFF	TGCAGTGCTAGAGATCCCAATCTAGCGGGGTACAATGAGCAGTTCTTC
TRBV24-1	TRBD2	TRBJ2-1	many	CATSDRRGATYNEQFF	TGTGCCACCAGTGATCGGCGGGGGGCCACCTACAATGAGCAGTTCTTC
TRBV7-6	.	TRBJ2-2	.	CATSHGEGATGELFF	TGTGCCACCTCCCACGGGGAAGGGGCCACCGGGGAGTTGTTTTTT
TRBV29-1	.	TRBJ2-3	few	CSVGNIVRRRDTQYF	TGCAGCGTTGGAAACATAGTCCGCCGAAGAGATACGCAGTATTTT
TRBV6-2/TRBV6-3	TRBD2	TRBJ2-1	.	CASSYVGGPGNEQFF	TGTGCCAGCAGTTACGTGGGAGGGCCTGGGAATGAGCAGTTCTTC
TRBV29-1	TRBD2	TRBJ2-5	few	CSGGSSGRTQYF	TGCAGCGGGGGGTCTAGCGGGAGGACCCAGTACTTC
TRBV15	.	TRBJ1-3	few	CATSRDMANTIYF	TGTGCCACCAGCAGAGATATGGCGAACACCATATATTTT
TRBV7-2	.	TRBJ1-5	many	CASSLGEGKPQHF	TGTGCCAGCAGCTTAGGGGAGGGTAAGCCCCAGCATTTT
TRBV10-3	.	TRBJ1-2	many	CAISGGQVNYGYTF	TGTGCCATCAGTGGAGGTCAGGTCAACTATGGCTACACCTTC
TRBV11-1	TRBD1	TRBJ1-6	few	CASSLGRGRTDSPLHF	TGTGCCAGCAGCTTGGGCAGGGGGCGGACGGATTCACCCCTCCACTTT
TRBV7-8	TRBD2	TRBJ2-1	medium-sized	CASSPQPSGGLDNEQFF	TGTGCCAGCAGCCCTCAGCCTAGCGGGGGGTTGGACAATGAGCAGTTCTTC
TRBV20-1	.	TRBJ1-5	many	CSAVDSNSNQPQHF	TGCAGTGCCGTCGACAGTAATAGCAATCAGCCCCAGCATTTT
TRBV12-3/TRBV12-4	.	TRBJ2-1	.	CASSPRRDNEQFF	TGTGCCAGCAGTCCCCGGAGAGACAATGAGCAGTTCTTC
TRBV28	TRBD1	TRBJ1-5	.	CASRSQGLPQHF	TGTGCCAGCAGATCACAGGGGTTGCCCCAGCATTTT
TRBV24-1	.	TRBJ1-5	few	CATSPGDVNQPQHF	TGTGCCACCAGTCCAGGGGATGTCAATCAGCCCCAGCATTTT
TRBV6-5	TRBD1	TRBJ1-4	few	CASSYSTGNEKLFF	TGTGCCAGCAGTTACTCGACAGGGAACGAAAAACTGTTTTTT
TRBV11-2	TRBD1	TRBJ2-7	.	CASSLGDRENYEQYF	TGTGCCAGCAGCTTGGGGGACAGGGAAAACTACGAGCAGTACTTC
TRBV4-3	.	TRBJ1-4	.	CASSIRTDEKLFF	TGCGCCAGCAGCATTCGGACGGATGAAAAACTGTTTTTT
TRBV29-1	.	TRBJ1-1	few	CSVDPEAFF	TGCAGCGTTGATCCTGAAGCTTTCTTT
TRBV6-1	.	TRBJ1-6	many	CASSEAGRQLNNSPLHF	TGTGCCAGCAGTGAAGCAGGGCGACAGCTCAATAATTCACCCCTCCACTTT
TRBV6-6	.	TRBJ2-3	.	CASSYSLQTSTDTQYF	TGTGCCAGCAGTTACTCGCTCCAGACTAGCACAGATACGCAGTATTTT
TRBV7-6	.	TRBJ1-1	many	CASSFSGVSEAFF	TGTGCCAGCAGCTTTTCCGGAGTTTCCGAAGCTTTCTTT
TRBV15	.	TRBJ1-5	once	CATSRESNQPQHF	TGTGCCACCAGCAGAGAAAGCAATCAGCCCCAGCATTTT
TRBV12-3/TRBV12-4	.	TRBJ2-5	few	CASSIFQGGETQYF	TGTGCCAGCAGCATCTTCCAGGGAGGAGAGACCCAGTACTTC
TRBV19	.	TRBJ2-3	.	CASSPRHSTTDTQYF	TGTGCCAGTAGTCCTCGGCATTCTACCACAGATACGCAGTATTTT
TRBV7-9	.	TRBJ1-2	.	CASSQQGFYGYTF	TGTGCCAGCAGCCAACAGGGTTTCTATGGCTACACCTTC
TRBV2	.	TRBJ2-3	.	CASSARDTQYF	TGTGCCAGCAGTGCTCGAGATACGCAGTATTTT
TRBV2	.	TRBJ2-5	few	CASGGSETQYF	TGTGCCAGTGGGGGATCGGAGACCCAGTACTTC
TRBV7-6	.	TRBJ2-7	many	CASSLGRGIVYDEQYF	TGTGCCAGCAGCTTAGGCAGGGGAATCGTCTACGACGAGCAGTACTTC
TRBV7-9	TRBD2	TRBJ2-1	.	CASSLVRGGDEQFF	TGTGCCAGCAGCTTAGTACGGGGGGGCGATGAGCAGTTCTTC
TRBV7-2	.	TRBJ2-1	.	CASSYQVPEQFF	TGTGCCAGCAGCTACCAAGTTCCTGAGCAGTTCTTC
TRBV6-4	TRBD2	TRBJ2-7	few	CASSGGEQYF	TGTGCCAGCTCGGGGGGCGAGCAGTACTTC
TRBV7-1	TRBD1	TRBJ1-1	.	CASSSPGQARNTEAFF	TGTGCCAGCAGCTCGCCGGGACAGGCGAGGAACACTGAAGCTTTCTTT
TRBV12-3/TRBV12-4	.	TRBJ2-6	.	CASSPRTDYSGANVLTF	TGTGCCAGCAGTCCCAGGACAGACTACTCTGGGGCCAACGTCCTGACTTTC